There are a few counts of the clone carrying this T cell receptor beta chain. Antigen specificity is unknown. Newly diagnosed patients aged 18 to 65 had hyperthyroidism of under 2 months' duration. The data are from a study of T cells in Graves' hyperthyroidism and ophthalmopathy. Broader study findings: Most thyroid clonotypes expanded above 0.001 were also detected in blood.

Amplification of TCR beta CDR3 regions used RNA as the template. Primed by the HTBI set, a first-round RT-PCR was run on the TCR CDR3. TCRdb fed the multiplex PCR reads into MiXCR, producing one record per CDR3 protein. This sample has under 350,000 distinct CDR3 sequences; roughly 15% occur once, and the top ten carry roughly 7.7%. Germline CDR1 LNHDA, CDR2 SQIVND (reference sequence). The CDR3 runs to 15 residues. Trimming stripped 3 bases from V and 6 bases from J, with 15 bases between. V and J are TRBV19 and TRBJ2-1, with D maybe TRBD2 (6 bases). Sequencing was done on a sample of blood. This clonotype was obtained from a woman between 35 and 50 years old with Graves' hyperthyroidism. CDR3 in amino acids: CASSIPREIGNEQFF. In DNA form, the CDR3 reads TGTGCCAGTAGTATCCCCCGGGAGATCGGCAATGAGCAGTTCTTC.